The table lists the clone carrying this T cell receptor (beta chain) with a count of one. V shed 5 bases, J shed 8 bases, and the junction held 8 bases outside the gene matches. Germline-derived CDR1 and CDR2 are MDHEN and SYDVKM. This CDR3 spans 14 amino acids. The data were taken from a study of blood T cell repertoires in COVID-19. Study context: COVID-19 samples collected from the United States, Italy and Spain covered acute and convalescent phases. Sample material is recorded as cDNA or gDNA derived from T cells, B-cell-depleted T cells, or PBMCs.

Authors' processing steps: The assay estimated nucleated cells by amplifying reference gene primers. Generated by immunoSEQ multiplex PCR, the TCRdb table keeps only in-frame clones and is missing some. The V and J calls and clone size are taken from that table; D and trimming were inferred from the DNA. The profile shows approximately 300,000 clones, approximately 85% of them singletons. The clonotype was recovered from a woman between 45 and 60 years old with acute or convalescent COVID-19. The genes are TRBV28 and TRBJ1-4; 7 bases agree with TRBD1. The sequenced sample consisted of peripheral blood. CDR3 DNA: TGTGCCAGCAGTCCTAGGGGGCAAAGCGAAAAACTGTTTTTT. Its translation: CASSPRGQSEKLFF.